This T cell receptor beta chain was identified in a study of immune heterogeneity within non-small cell lung tumors. Overall study: The tumors comprised several squamous cell carcinomas, approximately 10 non-squamous carcinomas and 1 not otherwise specified. Broader study findings: Between individual patients, the high-frequency T-cell receptor beta clonotypes largely differed.

Template input, which was bulk tumor genomic DNA, totaled 600 to 700 ng per sample. In surgery, several biopsies were collected from each primary tumor at widely spaced sites. Surgery that was curative in intent was performed on patients with untreated, newly diagnosed non-small cell lung cancer. Germline CDR1 and CDR2: SGHTA and FQGNSA. The CDR3 is 14 residues long. Points on this clonotype: Its antigen is as yet unknown. A much larger clone lies one base from this, so it may be a read error.

Multiplex PCR relied on 32 V and 13 J primers to amplify TCR beta CDR3. TCRdb reanalysed the multiplex PCR reads using MiXCR and keeps one entry per CDR3 protein. The sample has 9,500 to 12,000 distinct CDR3 sequences; around 21% are singletons. The source material was lung tumor tissue. This sequence was found in a man between 60 and 70 years old with non-small cell lung cancer. The chain employs TRBV7-2 and TRBJ2-7, with D possibly matching TRBD1 (5 bases). CDR3 DNA sequence: TGTTCCAGCAGCTTAGGGGCGCAGGGTCTCGAGCAGTACTTC. Protein sequence: CSSSLGAQGLEQYF.